These 21 T cell receptor beta chains were sequenced from one sample in a study of blood T cell repertoires in COVID-19. Measured with immunoSEQ multiplex PCR; TCRdb has only the in-frame clones, and not every one. The data contain roughly 130,000 clones, more than 90% of them singletons. The sequenced sample consisted of peripheral blood. The receptors originated from a man between 60 and 70 years old with COVID-19, enrolled during active disease.

The chain combines TRBV29-1 with TRBJ1-1, with a possible D match to TRBD1 (6 bases). Germline CDR1 reads SQVTM; CDR2 reads ANQGSEA. The length of the CDR3 is 11 residues. Deletions cut 6 bases from V and 4 bases from J, with 9 bases between. The CDR3 loop reads CSVGAPTEAFF. The CDR3 DNA follows: TGCAGCGTGGGGGCCCCCACTGAAGCTTTCTTT. Variable domain in full (rest from reference TRBV29-1 and TRBJ1-1): SAVISQKPSRDICQRGTSLTIQCQVDSQVTMMFWYRQQPGQSLTLIATANQGSEATYESGFVIDKFPISRPNLTFSTLTVSNMSPEDSSIYLCSVGAPTEAFFGQGTRLTVV.

V and J are TRBV7-8 and TRBJ2-1; D unresolved. V was shortened by 1 base and J by 0 bases, with 10 bases between the two germline ends. Germline assignment: CDR1 SGHVS and CDR2 FQNEAQ. The CDR3 has 16 residues. CDR3: CASSLVLSGSYNEQFF. The CDR3 bases are TGTGCCAGCAGCTTAGTTCTATCGGGCTCCTACAATGAGCAGTTCTTC.

This chain joins TRBV11-1 and TRBJ1-1; D might be TRBD1 (5 bases). The ends were cut back, 8 bases at V and 3 bases at J, with 10 bases in the middle. The CDR3 totals 12 residues. Germline V gene data show CDR1 as SGHAT and CDR2 as FQDESV (reference sequence). The CDR3 is CASEGVDTEAFF. DNA of the CDR3: TGTGCCAGCGAAGGGGTGGACACTGAAGCTTTCTTT.

V usage is TRBV28 and J usage is TRBJ2-1, with 10 bases that match TRBD1. CDR1 MDHEN and CDR2 SYDVKM come from the germline V gene. V trimming: 6 bases; J trimming: 4 bases; junction bases outside the gene matches: 9. CDR3 length: 16 residues. The CDR3 spells CASRLTRDRGYNEQFF. CDR3 nucleotides: TGTGCCAGCAGGCTGACCCGGGACAGGGGTTACAATGAGCAGTTCTTC.

This chain links TRBV6-2 or TRBV6-3 with TRBJ2-1; a weak D match, TRBD1 (6 bases). The CDR3 covers 13 residues. CDR1 is MNHEY, CDR2 SVGEGT, per germline. With 6 bases removed from V and 7 bases from J, the gap between germline ends came to 13 bases. In DNA form, the CDR3 reads TGTGCCAGCAGCATATACAGGGAGAATGAGCAGTTCTTC. This encodes CASSIYRENEQFF.

The chain uses TRBV14 and TRBJ2-5; D is perhaps TRBD2 (6 bases). Germline V gives CDR1 SGHDN, CDR2 FVKESK. The CDR3 consists of 16 residues. V was clipped by 4 bases and J by 3 bases, with 18 bases between them. In DNA, the CDR3 is TGTGCCAGCAGCCGCAAGCTCGGGACTCCGAAAGAGACCCAGTACTTC. Its translation: CASSRKLGTPKETQYF. Supplemented by reference TRBV14 and TRBJ2-5, the full variable domain reads EAGVTQFPSHSVIEKGQTVTLRCDPISGHDNLYWYRRVMGKEIKFLLHFVKESKQDESGMPNNRFLAERTGGTYSTLKVQPAELEDSGVYFCASSRKLGTPKETQYFGPGTRLLVL.

The chain employs TRBV14 and TRBJ1-3; unclear D gene. Germline V gene data show CDR1 as SGHDN and CDR2 as FVKESK. This CDR3 region has 16 residues. The V end was cut by 6 bases, the J end by 0 bases, with 15 bases between. CDR3 in amino acids: CASRTVYSSSGNTIYF. The CDR3 bases are TGTGCCAGCAGGACCGTTTATTCTAGCTCTGGAAACACCATATATTTT.

This chain joins TRBV18 and TRBJ1-1; maybe TRBD1 (5 bases). This CDR3 has 15 residues. The V end lost 2 bases, the J end lost 0 bases, and 10 bases lay between the germline ends. Germline assignment: CDR1 KGHSH and CDR2 LQKENI. In nucleotides, the CDR3 is TGTGCCAGCTCACCAAATCCGACAGTGAACACTGAAGCTTTCTTT. This codes for CASSPNPTVNTEAFF. The full variable domain, rest sourced from reference TRBV18 and TRBJ1-1, is NAGVMQNPRHLVRRRGQEARLRCSPMKGHSHVYWYRQLPEEGLKFMVYLQKENIIDESGMPKERFSAEFPKEGPSILRIQQVVRGDSAAYFCASSPNPTVNTEAFFGQGTRLTVV.

The chain has TRBV28 and TRBJ1-1, with D hard to call. The germline CDR1 and CDR2 sequences are MDHEN and SYDVKM. This CDR3 spans 13 amino acids. Trimming stripped 5 bases from V and 4 bases from J, with 11 bases between. The CDR3 is CASSGEYSTEAFF. CDR3 coding DNA: TGTGCCAGCAGTGGAGAATATTCCACTGAAGCTTTCTTT.

The chain couples TRBV9 to TRBJ1-1, with TRBD1 as a possible D gene (5 bases). V dropped 0 bases and J dropped 3 bases, with 12 bases sitting between them. Germline V gene lookup returns CDR1 SGDLS and CDR2 YYNGEE. The CDR3 is 15 amino acids. The CDR3 DNA follows: TGTGCCAGCAGCGTAGCTTCTGGACACCACACTGAAGCTTTCTTT. Encoded protein: CASSVASGHHTEAFF. Combining the CDR3 with reference TRBV9 and TRBJ1-1 gives the whole variable domain DSGVTQTPKHLITATGQRVTLRCSPRSGDLSVYWYQQSLDQGLQFLIQYYNGEERAKGNILERFSAQQFPDLHSELNLSSLELGDSALYFCASSVASGHHTEAFFGQGTRLTVV.

Written as DNA, the CDR3 is TGTGCCAGCAGTGTGGACAGGGTATACGAGCAGTACTTC. Translating gives CASSVDRVYEQYF. The chain employs TRBV2 and TRBJ2-7; 8 bases agree with TRBD1. This CDR3 is 13 amino acids long. Looked up from germline, CDR1 is SNHLY and CDR2 is FYNNEI. With V trimmed by 4 bases and J by 4 bases, 3 bases remained unmatched.

The chain's CDR3 is CASSLGPAGEGTEAFF. The CDR3 DNA sequence: TGTGCCAGCAGCTTAGGGCCCGCAGGGGAGGGGACTGAAGCTTTCTTT. This chain connects TRBV11-3 to TRBJ1-1, with D possibly TRBD1 on 6 matching bases. The CDR3 consists of 16 residues. The germline CDR1 and CDR2 sequences are SGHNT and YENEEA. V was trimmed by 1 base and J by 5 bases, leaving 17 bases between them.

The CDR3 region has the DNA TGTGCCAGCAGTCTTCGACAGGGAACTAATTCACCCCTCCACTTT. Translating it yields CASSLRQGTNSPLHF. This chain uses TRBV11-2 with TRBJ1-6; 7 nucleotides agree with TRBD1. This CDR3 comprises 15 residues. V dropped 6 bases and J dropped 6; count of bases not matched to a gene: 8. CDR1 is SGHAT and CDR2 is FQNNGV in the germline V gene. The variable domain in full, with the rest retrieved from reference TRBV11-2 and TRBJ1-6, is EAGVAQSPRYKIIEKRQSVAFWCNPISGHATLYWYQQILGQGPKLLIQFQNNGVVDDSQLPKDRFSAERLKGVDSTLKIQPAKLEDSAVYLCASSLRQGTNSPLHFGNGTRLTVT.

This rearrangement joins TRBV5-1 to TRBJ2-7; TRBD2 might be the D (6 bases). V was clipped by 4 bases and J by 2 bases, with 10 bases between them. CDR3 length equals 13 residues. The germline V gene has CDR1 SGHRS and CDR2 YFSETQ. CDR3: CASSGGATYEQYF. The DNA for the CDR3 is TGCGCCAGCAGCGGAGGGGCTACCTACGAGCAGTACTTC.

J is TRBJ2-7 and V is TRBV6-5; possibly TRBD2 for D (5 bases). The CDR3 sequence is 13 residues long. Trimming took off 7 bases at V and 2 bases at J, with 12 bases between the two ends. Germline V CDR1 and CDR2: MNHEY, SVGAGI. The CDR3 region has the DNA TGTGCCAGCATAGGTGAGGGAACCTACGAGCAGTACTTC. Protein sequence: CASIGEGTYEQYF.

The chain joins TRBV5-1 to TRBJ2-1, with unresolved D. The CDR3 spans 15 residues. V was trimmed by 4 bases and J by 3 bases, leaving 14 bases between them. CDR1 is SGHRS, CDR2 YFSETQ, per germline. CDR3 region: CASSQAPSDYNEQFF. CDR3 sequence (DNA): TGCGCCAGCAGCCAAGCTCCCAGCGACTACAATGAGCAGTTCTTC.

The chain has TRBV10-3 and TRBJ2-7; TRBD2 agrees at 12 bases. CDR1 ENHRY and CDR2 SYGVKD come from the germline V gene. The ends lost 0 bases at V and 0 bases at J; junction bases unmatched: 3. The CDR3 runs to 17 residues. CDR3 residues: CAISESTSGGSSYEQYF. In DNA form, the CDR3 reads TGTGCCATCAGTGAGTCAACTAGCGGGGGGAGCTCCTACGAGCAGTACTTC.

The chain employs TRBV24-1 and TRBJ2-2, with D maybe TRBD1 (6 bases). V lost 7 bases and J lost 0, with 11 bases in between. The CDR3 is 15 amino acids. Germline CDR1 KGHDR, CDR2 SFDVKD. In nucleotides, the CDR3 is TGTGCCACCAGCGGATGGACAGCGAACACCGGGGAGCTGTTTTTT. Residues: CATSGWTANTGELFF.

With respect to this clone: The identical CDR3 is also encoded by other nucleotide sequences in the sample. The gene calls are TRBV5-4 and TRBJ2-7; D is unclear. V was trimmed by 1 base and J by 0 bases, leaving 5 bases between them. CDR1 and CDR2 (germline): SGHNT, YYREEE (reference sequence). The CDR3 runs to 13 residues. CDR3 loop: CASSLIGSYEQYF. The CDR3, as DNA: TGTGCCAGCAGCTTGATCGGCTCCTACGAGCAGTACTTC. Filled out from reference TRBV5-4 and TRBJ2-7, the complete variable domain reads ETGVTQSPTHLIKTRGQQVTLRCSSQSGHNTVSWYQQALGQGPQFIFQYYREEENGRGNFPPRFSGLQFPNYSSELNVNALELDDSALYLCASSLIGSYEQYFGPGTRLTVT.

The genes are TRBV7-9 and TRBJ2-3; 7 bases map to TRBD1. Germline assignment: CDR1 SEHNR and CDR2 FQNEAQ (reference sequence). The CDR3 is 18 residues long. Trimming removed 5 bases from V and 2 bases from J; junction bases left unmatched: 16. The CDR3 DNA sequence: TGTGCCAGCAGCCCGCGACAGGGTAGAACTCCTTACACAGATACGCAGTATTTT. Protein sequence: CASSPRQGRTPYTDTQYF. The full variable domain, completed using reference TRBV7-9 and TRBJ2-3, is DTGVSQNPRHKITKRGQNVTFRCDPISEHNRLYWYRQTLGQGPEFLTYFQNEAQLEKSRLLSDRFSAERPKGSFSTLEIQRTEQGDSAMYLCASSPRQGRTPYTDTQYFGPGTRLTVL.

This chain links TRBV5-4 with TRBJ2-7; 11 bases line up with TRBD2. Per the germline V gene, CDR1 is SGHNT and CDR2 is YYREEE (reference sequence). CDR3 length: 15 residues. Trimming took 0 bases from V and 1 from J; bases not matched to a gene: 0. The CDR3 DNA follows: TGTGCCAGCAGCTTGGGGACTAGCGGGTCCTACGAGCAGTACTTC. Amino acids: CASSLGTSGSYEQYF.